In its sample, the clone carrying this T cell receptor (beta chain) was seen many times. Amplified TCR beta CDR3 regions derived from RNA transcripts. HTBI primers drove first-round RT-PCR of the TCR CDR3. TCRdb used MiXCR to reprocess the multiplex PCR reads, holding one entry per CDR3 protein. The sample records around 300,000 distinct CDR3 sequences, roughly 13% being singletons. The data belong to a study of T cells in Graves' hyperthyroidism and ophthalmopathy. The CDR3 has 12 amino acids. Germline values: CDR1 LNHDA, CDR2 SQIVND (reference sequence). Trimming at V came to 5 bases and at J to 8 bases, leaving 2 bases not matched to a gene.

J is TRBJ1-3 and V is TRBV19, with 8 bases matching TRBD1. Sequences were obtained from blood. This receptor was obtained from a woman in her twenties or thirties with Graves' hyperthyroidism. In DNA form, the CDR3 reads TGTGCCAGTAGTCCACAGGGGGACACCATATATTTT. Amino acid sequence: CASSPQGDTIYF.